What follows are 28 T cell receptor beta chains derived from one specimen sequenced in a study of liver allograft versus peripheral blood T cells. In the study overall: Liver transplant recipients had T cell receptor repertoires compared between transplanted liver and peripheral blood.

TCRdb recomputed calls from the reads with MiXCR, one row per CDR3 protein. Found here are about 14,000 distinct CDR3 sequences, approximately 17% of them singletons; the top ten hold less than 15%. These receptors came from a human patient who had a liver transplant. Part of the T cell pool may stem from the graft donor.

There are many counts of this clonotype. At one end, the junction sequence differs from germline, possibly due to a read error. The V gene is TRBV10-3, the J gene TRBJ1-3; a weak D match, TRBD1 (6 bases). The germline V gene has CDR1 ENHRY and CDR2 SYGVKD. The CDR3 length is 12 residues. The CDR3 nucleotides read TGTGCCGCGACGGAAGGGGGAACCACCATATATTTT. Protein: CAATEGGTTIYF.

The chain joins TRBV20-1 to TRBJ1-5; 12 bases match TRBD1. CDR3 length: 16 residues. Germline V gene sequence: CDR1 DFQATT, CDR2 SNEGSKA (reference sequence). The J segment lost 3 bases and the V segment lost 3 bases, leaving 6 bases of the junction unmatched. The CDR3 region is CSARRGQGAFNQPQHF. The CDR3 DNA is TGCAGTGCTAGGAGGGGACAGGGGGCTTTCAATCAGCCCCAGCATTTT.

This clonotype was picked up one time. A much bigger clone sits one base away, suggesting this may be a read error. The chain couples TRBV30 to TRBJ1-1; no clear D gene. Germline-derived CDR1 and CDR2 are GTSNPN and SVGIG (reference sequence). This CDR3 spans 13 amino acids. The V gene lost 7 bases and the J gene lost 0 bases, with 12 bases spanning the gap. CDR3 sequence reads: CALETTMNTEAFF. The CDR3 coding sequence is TGTGCCTTGGAGACAACGATGAACACTGAAGCTTTCTTT.

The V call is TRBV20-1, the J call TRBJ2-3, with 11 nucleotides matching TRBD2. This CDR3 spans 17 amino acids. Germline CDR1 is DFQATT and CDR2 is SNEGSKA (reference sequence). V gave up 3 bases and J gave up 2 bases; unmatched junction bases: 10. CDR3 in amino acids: CSARDLAGGSHTDTQYF. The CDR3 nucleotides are TGCAGTGCTAGGGATCTAGCGGGGGGAAGCCACACAGATACGCAGTATTTT.

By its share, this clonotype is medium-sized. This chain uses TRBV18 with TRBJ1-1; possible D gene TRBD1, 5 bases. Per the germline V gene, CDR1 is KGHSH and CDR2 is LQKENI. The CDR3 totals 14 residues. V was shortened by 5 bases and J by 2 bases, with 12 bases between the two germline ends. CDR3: CASSSGATNTEAFF. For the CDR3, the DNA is TGTGCCAGCTCATCCGGGGCGACAAACACTGAAGCTTTCTTT.

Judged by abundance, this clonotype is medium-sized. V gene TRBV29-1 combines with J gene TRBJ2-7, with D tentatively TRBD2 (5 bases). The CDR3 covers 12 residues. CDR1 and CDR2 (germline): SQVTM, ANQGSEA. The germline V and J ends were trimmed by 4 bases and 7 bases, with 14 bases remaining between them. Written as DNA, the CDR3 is TGCAGCGTTGCGCGGGCCTACGGAGAGCAGTACTTC. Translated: CSVARAYGEQYF.

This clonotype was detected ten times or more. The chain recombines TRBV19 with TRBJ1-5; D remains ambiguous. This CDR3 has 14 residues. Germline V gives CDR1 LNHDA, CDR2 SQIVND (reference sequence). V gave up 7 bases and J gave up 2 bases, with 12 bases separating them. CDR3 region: CASTLRNGNQPQHF. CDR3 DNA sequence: TGTGCCAGTACCCTAAGAAACGGCAATCAGCCCCAGCATTTT.

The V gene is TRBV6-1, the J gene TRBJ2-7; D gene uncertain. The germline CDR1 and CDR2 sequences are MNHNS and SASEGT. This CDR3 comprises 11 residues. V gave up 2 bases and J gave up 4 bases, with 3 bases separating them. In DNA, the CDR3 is TGTGCCAGCAGTGAAACGTACGAGCAGTACTTC. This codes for CASSETYEQYF.

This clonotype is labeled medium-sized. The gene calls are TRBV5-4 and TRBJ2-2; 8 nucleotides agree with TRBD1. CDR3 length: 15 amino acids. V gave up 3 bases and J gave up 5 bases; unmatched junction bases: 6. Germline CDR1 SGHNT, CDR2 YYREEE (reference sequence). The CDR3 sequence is CASSSQGDGTGELFF. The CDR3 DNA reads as TGTGCCAGCAGCTCACAGGGGGATGGAACCGGGGAGCTGTTTTTT.

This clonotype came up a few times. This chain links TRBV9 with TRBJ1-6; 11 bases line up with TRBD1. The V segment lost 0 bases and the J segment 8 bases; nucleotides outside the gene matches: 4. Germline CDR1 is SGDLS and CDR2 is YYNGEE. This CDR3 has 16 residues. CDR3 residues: CASSVGRTGGDSPLHF. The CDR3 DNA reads TGTGCCAGCAGCGTAGGCAGGACAGGGGGCGATTCACCCCTCCACTTT.

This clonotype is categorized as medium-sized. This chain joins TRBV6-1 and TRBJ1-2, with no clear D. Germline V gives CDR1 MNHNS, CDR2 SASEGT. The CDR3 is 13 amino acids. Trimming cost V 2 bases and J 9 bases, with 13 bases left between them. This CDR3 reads CASSELLRASYTF. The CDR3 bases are TGTGCCAGCAGTGAACTACTTAGGGCTAGCTACACCTTC.

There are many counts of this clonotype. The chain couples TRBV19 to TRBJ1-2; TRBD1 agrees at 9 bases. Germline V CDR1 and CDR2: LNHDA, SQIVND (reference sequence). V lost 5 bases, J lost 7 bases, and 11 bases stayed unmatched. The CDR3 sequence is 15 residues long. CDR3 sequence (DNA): TGTGCCAGTAGTCCCGGGACAGGGATTAGTATTGGCTACACCTTC. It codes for CASSPGTGISIGYTF.

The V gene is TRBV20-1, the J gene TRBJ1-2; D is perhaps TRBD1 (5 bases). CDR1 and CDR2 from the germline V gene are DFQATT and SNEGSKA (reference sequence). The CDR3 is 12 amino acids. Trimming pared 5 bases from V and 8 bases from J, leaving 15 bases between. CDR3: CSASPGLYGYTF. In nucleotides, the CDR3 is TGCAGTGCTTCCCCAGGGTTATACGGCTACACCTTC.

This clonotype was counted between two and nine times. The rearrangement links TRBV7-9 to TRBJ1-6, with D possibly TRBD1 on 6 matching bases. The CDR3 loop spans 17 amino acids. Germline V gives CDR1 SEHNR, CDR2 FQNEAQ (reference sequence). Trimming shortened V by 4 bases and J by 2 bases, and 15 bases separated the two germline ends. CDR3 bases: TGTGCCAGCAGCTCATACAGGGATGTTCCCTATAATTCACCCCTCCACTTT. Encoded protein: CASSSYRDVPYNSPLHF.

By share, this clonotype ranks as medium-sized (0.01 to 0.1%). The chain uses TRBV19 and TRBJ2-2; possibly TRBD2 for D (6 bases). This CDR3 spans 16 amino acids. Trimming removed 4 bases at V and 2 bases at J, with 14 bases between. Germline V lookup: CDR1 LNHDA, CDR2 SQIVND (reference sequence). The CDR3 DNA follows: TGTGCCAGTAGTACTCGGGGGATTATTAACACCGGGGAGCTGTTTTTT. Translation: CASSTRGIINTGELFF. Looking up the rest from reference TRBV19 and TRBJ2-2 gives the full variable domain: DGGITQSPKYLFRKEGQNVTLSCEQNLNHDAMYWYRQDPGQGLRLIYYSQIVNDFQKGDIAEGYSVSREKKESFPLTVTSAQKNPTAFYLCASSTRGIINTGELFFGEGSRLTVL.

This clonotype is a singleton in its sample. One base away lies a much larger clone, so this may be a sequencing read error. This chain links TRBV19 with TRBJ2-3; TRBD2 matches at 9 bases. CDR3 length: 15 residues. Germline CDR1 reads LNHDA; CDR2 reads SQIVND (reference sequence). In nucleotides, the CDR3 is TGTGCCAGTAGTTGGCTAGCGGGGCCCACAGATACGCTGTATTTT. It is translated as CASSWLAGPTDTLYF.

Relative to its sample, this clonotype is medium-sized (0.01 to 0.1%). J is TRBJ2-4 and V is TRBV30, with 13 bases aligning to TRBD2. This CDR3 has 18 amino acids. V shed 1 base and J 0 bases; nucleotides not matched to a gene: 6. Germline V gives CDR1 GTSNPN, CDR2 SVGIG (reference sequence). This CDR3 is CAWSGGTSGTLAKNIQYF. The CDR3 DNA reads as TGTGCCTGGAGTGGAGGGACTAGCGGGACACTAGCCAAAAACATTCAGTACTTC.

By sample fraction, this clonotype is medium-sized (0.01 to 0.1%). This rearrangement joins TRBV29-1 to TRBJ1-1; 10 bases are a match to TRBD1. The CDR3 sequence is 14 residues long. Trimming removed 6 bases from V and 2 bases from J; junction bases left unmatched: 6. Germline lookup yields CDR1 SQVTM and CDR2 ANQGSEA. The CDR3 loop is CSVRETGGNTEAFF. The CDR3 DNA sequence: TGCAGCGTGAGGGAGACAGGGGGCAACACTGAAGCTTTCTTT.

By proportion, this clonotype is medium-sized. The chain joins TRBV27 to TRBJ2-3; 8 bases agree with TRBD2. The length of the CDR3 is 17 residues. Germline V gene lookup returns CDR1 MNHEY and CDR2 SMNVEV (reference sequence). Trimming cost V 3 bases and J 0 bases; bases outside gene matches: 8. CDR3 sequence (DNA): TGTGCCAGCAGTTTTCTAGCGGGTTCGACTAGCACAGATACGCAGTATTTT. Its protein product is CASSFLAGSTSTDTQYF.

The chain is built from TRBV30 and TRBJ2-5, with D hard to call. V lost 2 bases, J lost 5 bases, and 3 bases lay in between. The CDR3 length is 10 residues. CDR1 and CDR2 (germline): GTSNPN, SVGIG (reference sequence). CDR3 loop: CAWSRETQYF. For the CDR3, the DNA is TGTGCCTGGAGTCGGGAGACCCAGTACTTC.

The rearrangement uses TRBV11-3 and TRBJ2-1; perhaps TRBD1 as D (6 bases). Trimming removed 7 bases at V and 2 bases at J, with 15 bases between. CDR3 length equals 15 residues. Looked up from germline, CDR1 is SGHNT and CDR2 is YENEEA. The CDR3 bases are TGTGCCAGCACCCCGGGGCAGGGGACCTACAATGAGCAGTTCTTC. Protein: CASTPGQGTYNEQFF.

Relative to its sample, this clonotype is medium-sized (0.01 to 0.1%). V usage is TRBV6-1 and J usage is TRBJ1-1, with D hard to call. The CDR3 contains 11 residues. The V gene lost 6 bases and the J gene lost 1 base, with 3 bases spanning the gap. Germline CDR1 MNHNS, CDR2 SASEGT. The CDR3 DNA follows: TGTGCCAGCAGAGGGAACACTGAAGCTTTCTTT. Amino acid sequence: CASRGNTEAFF.

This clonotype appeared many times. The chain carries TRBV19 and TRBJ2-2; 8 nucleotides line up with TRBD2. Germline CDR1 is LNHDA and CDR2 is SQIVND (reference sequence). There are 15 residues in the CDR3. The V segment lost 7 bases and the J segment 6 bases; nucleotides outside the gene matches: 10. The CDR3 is CASTEGGLGAGELFF. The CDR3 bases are TGTGCCAGTACCGAGGGGGGACTAGGGGCCGGGGAGCTGTTTTTT.

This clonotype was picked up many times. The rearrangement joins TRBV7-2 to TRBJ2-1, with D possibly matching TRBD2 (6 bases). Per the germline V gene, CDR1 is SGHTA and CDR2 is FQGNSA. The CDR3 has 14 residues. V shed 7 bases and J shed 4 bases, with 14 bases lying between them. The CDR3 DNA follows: TGTGCCAGCAATCCCGGGACTTCATACAATGAGCAGTTCTTC. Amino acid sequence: CASNPGTSYNEQFF.

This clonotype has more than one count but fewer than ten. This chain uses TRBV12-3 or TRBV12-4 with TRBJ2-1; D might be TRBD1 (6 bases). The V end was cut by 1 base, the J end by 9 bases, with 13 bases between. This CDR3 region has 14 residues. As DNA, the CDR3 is TGTGCCAGCAGTTTAGGATATACAGGGACTGAGCAGTTCTTC. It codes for CASSLGYTGTEQFF.

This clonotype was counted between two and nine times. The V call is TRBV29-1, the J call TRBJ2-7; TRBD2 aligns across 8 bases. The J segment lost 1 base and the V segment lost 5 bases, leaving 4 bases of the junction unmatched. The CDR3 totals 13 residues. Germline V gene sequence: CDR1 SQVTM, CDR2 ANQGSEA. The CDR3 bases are TGCAGCGTTCGGGAGGGCAGATCCTACGAGCAGTACTTC. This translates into CSVREGRSYEQYF.

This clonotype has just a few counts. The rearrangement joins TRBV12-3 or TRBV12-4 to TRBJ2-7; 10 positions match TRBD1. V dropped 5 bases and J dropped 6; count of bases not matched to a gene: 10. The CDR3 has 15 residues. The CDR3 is CASSIGTGVFSEQYF. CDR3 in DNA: TGTGCCAGCAGTATCGGGACAGGGGTTTTTTCCGAGCAGTACTTC.

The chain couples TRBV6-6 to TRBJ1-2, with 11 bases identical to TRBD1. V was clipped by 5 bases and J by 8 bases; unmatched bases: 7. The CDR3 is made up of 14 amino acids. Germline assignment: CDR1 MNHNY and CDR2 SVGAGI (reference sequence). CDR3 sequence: CASSRTGQGEGYTF. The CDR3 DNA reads TGTGCCAGCAGTAGAACGGGACAGGGGGAAGGCTACACCTTC.